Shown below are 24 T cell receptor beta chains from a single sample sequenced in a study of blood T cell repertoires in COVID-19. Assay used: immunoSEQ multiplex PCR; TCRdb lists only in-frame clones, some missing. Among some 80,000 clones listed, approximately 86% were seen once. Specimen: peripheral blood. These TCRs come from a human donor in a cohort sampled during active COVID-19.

The CDR3 DNA sequence: TGTGCCAGCAGTTTGTCGAGTAGCACTGAAGCTTTCTTT. Residues: CASSLSSSTEAFF. The V gene is TRBV27, the J gene TRBJ1-1; D remains unclear. Germline CDR1 reads MNHEY; CDR2 reads SMNVEV (reference sequence). V was trimmed by 3 bases and J by 4 bases, leaving 9 bases between them. This CDR3 is built from 13 residues.

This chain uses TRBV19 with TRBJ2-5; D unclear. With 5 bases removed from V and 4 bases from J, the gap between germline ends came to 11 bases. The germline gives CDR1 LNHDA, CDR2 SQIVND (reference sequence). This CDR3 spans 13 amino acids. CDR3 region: CASSPRVRETQYF. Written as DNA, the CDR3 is TGTGCCAGTAGTCCCCGTGTGAGAGAGACCCAGTACTTC.

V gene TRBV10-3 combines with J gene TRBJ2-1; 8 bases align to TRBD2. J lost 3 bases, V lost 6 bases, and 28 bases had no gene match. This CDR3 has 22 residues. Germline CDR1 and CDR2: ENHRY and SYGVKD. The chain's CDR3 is CAISAYYSQVRGERENYNEQFF. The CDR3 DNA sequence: TGTGCCATCAGCGCCTATTACTCACAGGTCCGAGGTGAGCGGGAGAACTACAATGAGCAGTTCTTC.

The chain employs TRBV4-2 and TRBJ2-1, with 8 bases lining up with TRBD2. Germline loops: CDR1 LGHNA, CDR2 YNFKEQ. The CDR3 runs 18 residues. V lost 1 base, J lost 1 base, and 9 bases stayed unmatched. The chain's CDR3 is CASSQGNGGALSYNEQFF. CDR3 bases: TGTGCCAGCAGCCAAGGGAACGGGGGGGCCCTGTCCTACAATGAGCAGTTCTTC.

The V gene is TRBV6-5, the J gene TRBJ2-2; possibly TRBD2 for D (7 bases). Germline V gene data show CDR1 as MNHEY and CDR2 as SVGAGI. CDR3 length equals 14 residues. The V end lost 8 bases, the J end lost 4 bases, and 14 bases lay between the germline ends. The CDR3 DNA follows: TGTGCCAGCGCGAAGGGAGGGGGCACCGGGGAGCTGTTTTTT. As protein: CASAKGGGTGELFF.

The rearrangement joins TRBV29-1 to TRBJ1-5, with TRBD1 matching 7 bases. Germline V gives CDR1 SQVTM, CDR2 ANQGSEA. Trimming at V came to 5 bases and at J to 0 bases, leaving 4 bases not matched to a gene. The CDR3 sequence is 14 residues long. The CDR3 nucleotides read TGCAGCGTTCCGGGACAGTATAGCAATCAGCCCCAGCATTTT. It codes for CSVPGQYSNQPQHF.

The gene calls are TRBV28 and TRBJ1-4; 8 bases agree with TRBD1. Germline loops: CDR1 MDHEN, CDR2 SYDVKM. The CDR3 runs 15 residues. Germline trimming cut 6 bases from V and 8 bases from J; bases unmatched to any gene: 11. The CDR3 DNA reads TGTGCCAGCAGATATTCGACAGGGGTGGGCGAAAAACTGTTTTTT. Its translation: CASRYSTGVGEKLFF.

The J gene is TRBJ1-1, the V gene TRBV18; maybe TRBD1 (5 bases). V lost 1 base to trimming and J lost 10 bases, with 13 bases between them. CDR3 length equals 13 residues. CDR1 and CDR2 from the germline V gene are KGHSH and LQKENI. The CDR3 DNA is TGTGCCAGCTCACCACTCGAAAGGGGAGGAGCTTTCTTT. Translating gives CASSPLERGGAFF.

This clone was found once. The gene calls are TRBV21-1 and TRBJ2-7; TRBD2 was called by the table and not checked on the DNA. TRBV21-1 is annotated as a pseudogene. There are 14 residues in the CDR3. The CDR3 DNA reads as TGTGCCAGCAGCAAAGAAGCGAGACTGTACGAGCAGTACTTC. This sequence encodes CASSKEARLYEQYF.

CDR3 in amino acids: CASSLPGTGGYEQYF. The CDR3 nucleotides read TGTGCCAGCAGCCTCCCAGGGACAGGGGGCTACGAGCAGTACTTC. The chain links TRBV3-1 (or the pseudogene TRBV3-2) to TRBJ2-7; 11 bases fit TRBD1. Germline-derived CDR1 and CDR2 are LGHDT and YNNKEL (reference sequence). This CDR3 is built from 15 residues. The J segment lost 3 bases and the V segment lost 4 bases, leaving 5 bases of the junction unmatched.

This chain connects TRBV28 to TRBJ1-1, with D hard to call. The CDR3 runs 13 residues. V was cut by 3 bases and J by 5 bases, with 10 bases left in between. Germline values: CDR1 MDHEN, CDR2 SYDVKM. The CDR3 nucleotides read TGTGCCAGCAGTTTTCGCAGAATGACTGAAGCTTTCTTT. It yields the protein CASSFRRMTEAFF. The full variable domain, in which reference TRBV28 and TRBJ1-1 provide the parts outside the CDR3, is DVKVTQSSRYLVKRTGEKVFLECVQDMDHENMFWYRQDPGLGLRLIYFSYDVKMKEKGDIPEGYSVSREKKERFSLILESASTNQTSMYLCASSFRRMTEAFFGQGTRLTVV.

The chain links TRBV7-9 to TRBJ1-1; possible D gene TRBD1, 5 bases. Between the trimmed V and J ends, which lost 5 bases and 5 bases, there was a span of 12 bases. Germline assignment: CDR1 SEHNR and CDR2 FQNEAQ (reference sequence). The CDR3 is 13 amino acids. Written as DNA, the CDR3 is TGTGCCAGCAGCACGATCGGGGGGACTGAAGCTTTCTTT. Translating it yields CASSTIGGTEAFF.

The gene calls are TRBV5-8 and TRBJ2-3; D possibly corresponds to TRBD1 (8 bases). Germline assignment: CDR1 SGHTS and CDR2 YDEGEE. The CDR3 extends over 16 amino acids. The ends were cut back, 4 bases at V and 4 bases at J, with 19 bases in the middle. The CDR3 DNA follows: TGTGCCAGCAGCCACTGGACAGGGAGGGGTTCAGATACGCAGTATTTT. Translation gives CASSHWTGRGSDTQYF.

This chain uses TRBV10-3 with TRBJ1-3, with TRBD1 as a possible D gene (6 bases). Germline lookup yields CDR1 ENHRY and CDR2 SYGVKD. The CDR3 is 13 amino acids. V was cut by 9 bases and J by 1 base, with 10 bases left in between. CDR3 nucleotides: TGTGCCATACGGGACATTTCTGGAAACACCATATATTTT. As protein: CAIRDISGNTIYF.

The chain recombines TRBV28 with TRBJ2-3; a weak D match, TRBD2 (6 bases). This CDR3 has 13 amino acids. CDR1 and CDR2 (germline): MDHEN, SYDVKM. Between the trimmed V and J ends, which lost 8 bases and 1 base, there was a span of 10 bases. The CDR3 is CASGLQGTDTQYF. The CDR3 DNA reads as TGTGCCAGCGGACTACAGGGCACAGATACGCAGTATTTT.

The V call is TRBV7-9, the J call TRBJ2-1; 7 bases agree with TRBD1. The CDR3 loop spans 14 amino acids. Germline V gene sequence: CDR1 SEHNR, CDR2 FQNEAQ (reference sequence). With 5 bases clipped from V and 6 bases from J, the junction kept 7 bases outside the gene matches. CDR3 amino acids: CASSPPTGVNEQFF. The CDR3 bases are TGTGCCAGCAGCCCACCTACAGGGGTCAATGAGCAGTTCTTC.

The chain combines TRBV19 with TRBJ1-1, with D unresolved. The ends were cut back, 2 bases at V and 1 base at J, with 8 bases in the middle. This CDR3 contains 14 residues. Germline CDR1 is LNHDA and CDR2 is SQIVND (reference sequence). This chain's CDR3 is CASSINIQNTEAFF. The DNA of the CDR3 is TGTGCCAGTAGTATAAACATACAGAACACTGAAGCTTTCTTT.

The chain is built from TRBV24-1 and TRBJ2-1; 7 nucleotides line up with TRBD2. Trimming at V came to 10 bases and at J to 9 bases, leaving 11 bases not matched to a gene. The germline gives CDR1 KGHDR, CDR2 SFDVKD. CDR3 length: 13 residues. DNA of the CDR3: TGTGCCACTCAAACGGGGGGAATCGGTGAGCAGTTCTTC. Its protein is CATQTGGIGEQFF.

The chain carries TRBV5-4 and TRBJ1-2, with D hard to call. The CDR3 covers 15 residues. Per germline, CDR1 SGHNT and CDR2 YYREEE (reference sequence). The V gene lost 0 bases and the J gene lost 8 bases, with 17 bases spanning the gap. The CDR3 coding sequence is TGTGCCAGCAGCTTGGTTTCCGGGTTACTCGGGGGCTACACCTTC. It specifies CASSLVSGLLGGYTF.

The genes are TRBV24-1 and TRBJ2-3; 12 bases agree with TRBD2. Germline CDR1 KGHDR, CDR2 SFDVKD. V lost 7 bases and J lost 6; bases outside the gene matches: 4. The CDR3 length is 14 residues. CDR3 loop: CATSTSGGMDTQYF. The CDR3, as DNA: TGTGCCACCAGCACTAGCGGGGGGATGGATACGCAGTATTTT.

The CDR3 DNA is TGTGCCAGCAGCCAAGTAGGTGGAGGACCTAACTATGGCTACACCTTC. Protein sequence: CASSQVGGGPNYGYTF. The V gene is TRBV4-2, the J gene TRBJ1-2; D remains unclear. Trimming removed 1 base from V and 0 bases from J, with 12 bases in between. This CDR3 comprises 16 residues. Looked up from germline, CDR1 is LGHNA and CDR2 is YNFKEQ.

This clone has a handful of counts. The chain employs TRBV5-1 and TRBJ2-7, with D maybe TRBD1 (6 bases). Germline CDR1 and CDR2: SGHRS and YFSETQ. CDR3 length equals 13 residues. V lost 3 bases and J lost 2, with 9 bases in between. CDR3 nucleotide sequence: TGCGCCAGCAGCTCGGGACACCCCTACGAGCAGTACTTC. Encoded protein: CASSSGHPYEQYF.

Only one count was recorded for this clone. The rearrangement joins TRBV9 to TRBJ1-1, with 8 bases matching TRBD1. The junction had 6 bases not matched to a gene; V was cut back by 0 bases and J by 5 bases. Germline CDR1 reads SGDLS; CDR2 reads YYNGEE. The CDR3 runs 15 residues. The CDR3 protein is CASSVALDRVTEAFF. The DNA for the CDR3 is TGTGCCAGCAGCGTAGCTTTGGACAGGGTAACTGAAGCTTTCTTT. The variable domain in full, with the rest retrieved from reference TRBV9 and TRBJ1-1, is DSGVTQTPKHLITATGQRVTLRCSPRSGDLSVYWYQQSLDQGLQFLIQYYNGEERAKGNILERFSAQQFPDLHSELNLSSLELGDSALYFCASSVALDRVTEAFFGQGTRLTVV.

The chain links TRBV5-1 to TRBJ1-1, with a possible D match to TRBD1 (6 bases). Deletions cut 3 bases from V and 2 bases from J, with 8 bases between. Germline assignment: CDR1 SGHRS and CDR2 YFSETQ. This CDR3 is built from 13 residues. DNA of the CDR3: TGCGCCAGCAGCTCGGACAGTAACACTGAAGCTTTCTTT. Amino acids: CASSSDSNTEAFF.